This record covers a single T cell receptor (beta chain). Many counts were recorded for this clone. Its antigen is unknown. No per-base quality is available; no much larger clone lies one base away. The library was obtained by PCR. The sequencer listed for this sample is Illumina HiSeq 4000. High-throughput sequencing was used to profile the CDR3 region of the TCR beta-chain in every patient. The study's processing was this. CDR3 differences across clinicopathological groups were used to build a classifier for discriminating distant-metastatic papillary thyroid cancer patients. The Shannon index was used to assess repertoire diversity, and the Morisita-Horn index was used to assess tumor-blood repertoire similarity. TCRdb's own reprocessing of the public reads used fastp at Q25 and MiXCR and kept productive beta chains. The V and J calls and clone size are TCRdb's, not the authors'. In all, the sample holds about 40,000 clones, and approximately 10% of those were seen once. Approximately 24% of the sample is taken by the ten largest.

None of the patients had been given any treatment before thyroid surgery. The study retrospectively analysed patient clinical samples collected from about 2012 to 2018 using T-cell receptor beta sequencing. From the cysteine through the phenylalanine, the CDR3 covers 15 amino acids. The CDR3 DNA has 45 bases and is translated from base 1. The germline V gene (reference sequence) supplies CDR1 LNHNV and CDR2 YYDKDF. V and J are truncated by 2 bases and 8 bases respectively, leaving an intervening sequence of 18 bases. This specimen belongs to a study of metastatic and nonmetastatic thyroid tumors (dated by TCRdb to 2019 to 2021). In terms of the full investigation: Repertoires were compared across peripheral blood and tumor or nodule tissue samples from malignant and benign thyroid patients.

Study-wide findings and limitations: TCR beta diversity was reported as significantly higher in malignant tumors than in benign nodules, in both blood and tumor samples.

This clonotype originated in a female donor with papillary thyroid cancer or a benign thyroid nodule (not recorded which). Some clones in this sample may be carry-over from other donors' samples. The sequence joins TRBV15 to TRBJ2-5, with no D gene named confidently. The sequenced sample was blood. CDR3 region: CATSRKSGGSFTQYF. The bases are TGTGCCACCAGCAGAAAATCCGGCGGCAGCTTTACCCAGTACTTC.